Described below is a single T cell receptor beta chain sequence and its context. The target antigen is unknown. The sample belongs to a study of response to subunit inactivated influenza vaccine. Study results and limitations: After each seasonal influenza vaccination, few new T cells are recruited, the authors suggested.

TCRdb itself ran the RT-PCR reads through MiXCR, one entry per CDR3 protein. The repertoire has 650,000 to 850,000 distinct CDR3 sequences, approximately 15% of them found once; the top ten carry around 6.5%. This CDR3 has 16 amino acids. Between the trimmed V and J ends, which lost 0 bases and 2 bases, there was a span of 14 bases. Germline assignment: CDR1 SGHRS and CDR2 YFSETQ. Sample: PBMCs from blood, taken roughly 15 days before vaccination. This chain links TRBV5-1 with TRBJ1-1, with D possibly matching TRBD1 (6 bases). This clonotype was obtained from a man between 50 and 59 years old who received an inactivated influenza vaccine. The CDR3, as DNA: TGCGCCAGCAGCTTGGGGGCCAGGGGTAGAAACACTGAAGCTTTCTTT. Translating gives CASSLGARGRNTEAFF.